The 4 T cell receptor beta chains below come from one sample, sequenced in a study of cytomegalovirus exposure and HLA in healthy donors. Primers: 60 Vbeta forward and 13 Jbeta reverse. Measured with immunoSEQ multiplex PCR; TCRdb has only the in-frame clones, and not every one. This table holds around 130,000 clones, roughly 86% found once. Input material: PBMCs. These receptors all stem from a woman between 40 and 55 years old in good health and CMV-seronegative.

V and J are TRBV19 and TRBJ2-1, with D possibly being TRBD1 (5 bases). The germline CDR1 and CDR2 sequences are LNHDA and SQIVND (reference sequence). This CDR3 region has 12 residues. The germline V and J ends were trimmed by 3 bases and 9 bases, with 9 bases remaining between them. CDR3 sequence (DNA): TGTGCCAGTAGTATGGGGCTCGGTGAGCAGTTCTTC. Its protein product is CASSMGLGEQFF.

The CDR3 loop is CASSLVDTGTGEQYF. The CDR3 nucleotides are TGTGCCAGCAGCCTCGTGGATACGGGAACGGGCGAGCAGTACTTC. V usage is TRBV7-2 and J usage is TRBJ2-5; tentatively, D is TRBD2 (5 bases). The J call may be incorrect, as the DNA end agrees better with TRBJ2-7. Germline V gene lookup returns CDR1 SGHTA and CDR2 FQGNSA. The CDR3 totals 15 residues.

The V and J genes are TRBV29-1 and TRBJ1-1; perhaps TRBD1 as D (5 bases). Trimming pared 2 bases from V and 4 bases from J, leaving 11 bases between. The CDR3 totals 13 residues. Looked up from germline, CDR1 is SQVTM and CDR2 is ANQGSEA. The CDR3 nucleotides are TGCAGCGTTGAACAGGGCTCCACCACTGAAGCTTTCTTT. As protein: CSVEQGSTTEAFF.

The chain combines TRBV13 with TRBJ2-7; D is possibly TRBD2 (6 bases). Germline lookup yields CDR1 PRHDT and CDR2 FYEKMQ (reference sequence). Trimming cost V 5 bases and J 5 bases, with 13 bases left between them. CDR3 length: 13 amino acids. Written as DNA, the CDR3 is TGTGCCAGCAGCCCCGGAGGGAGTAACGAGCAGTACTTC. Its translation: CASSPGGSNEQYF.